The T cell receptor (beta chain) under discussion was sequenced for a study of cytomegalovirus exposure and HLA in healthy donors. General observations from the study: Rarity characterized most TCR sequences, yet some public TCRs appeared in many donors. The study labeled under 200 TCR beta chains cytomegalovirus-associated.

The donors were members of the roughly 120-subject validation cohort (separate from the roughly 660-subject first cohort). Germline CDR1 and CDR2: SNHLY and FYNNEI. The CDR3 runs to 13 residues. Trimming shortened V by 7 bases and J by 4 bases, and 13 bases separated the two germline ends. Regarding this clone: Its antigen remains unknown.

Assay used: immunoSEQ multiplex PCR; TCRdb lists only in-frame clones, some missing. Seen here are a few hundred thousand clones, nearly 90% observed once, and the top ten hold approximately 0.34%. J is TRBJ2-5 and V is TRBV2; D is perhaps TRBD2 (5 bases). This clonotype was obtained from a woman younger than 30 in good health and CMV-seronegative. The sequenced sample was PBMCs. The chain's CDR3 is CASIPGSRETQYF. For the CDR3, the DNA is TGTGCCAGCATCCCGGGAAGTCGAGAGACCCAGTACTTC. Supplemented by reference TRBV2 and TRBJ2-5, the full variable domain reads EPEVTQTPSHQVTQMGQEVILRCVPISNHLYFYWYRQILGQKVEFLVSFYNNEISEKSEIFDDQFSVERPDGSNFTLKIRSTKLEDSAMYFCASIPGSRETQYFGPGTRLLVL.